These T cell receptor beta chains were read from a single sample in a study of OX40 agonist ivuxolimab in advanced cancers. Repertoires were generated with immunoSEQ multiplex PCR, while TCRdb's copy carries only in-frame clones and drops some. The table shows almost 70,000 clones, with approximately 90% occurring only once. The sample here was CD4+ or CD8+ T cells sorted from blood, taken in a trial of the OX40 agonist ivuxolimab. The source of these receptors is an adult with an advanced solid tumor such as melanoma, head and neck, liver or kidney cancer. Each CDR3 is given with its conserved first and last residue. The order of the fields is J gene, D gene, clone size, V gene, CDR3 DNA, CDR3 protein. The D gene is left open where the match is weak. The listing skips clone size in some rows; elsewhere it reads once, few, many or a size class.

>TRBJ1-3|.|.|TRBV4-2
TGTGCCAGCAGCCGCGCCAAGGCGACAGGCGGAAACACCATATATTTT
CASSRAKATGGNTIYF
>TRBJ1-3|.|.|TRBV4-3
TGCGCCGGCAGCCAAGACTATGCGGGTACTGGAAACACCATATATTTT
CAGSQDYAGTGNTIYF
>TRBJ2-7|.|.|TRBV19
TGTGCCACCATTAAGGGGGGAACCTACGAGCAGTACTTC
CATIKGGTYEQYF
>TRBJ1-5|.|.|TRBV7-2
TGTGCCAGCAGCTTAGCCGGGCTGAACAATCAGCCCCAGCATTTT
CASSLAGLNNQPQHF
>TRBJ1-1|.|few|TRBV14
TGTGCCAGCAGCCAGAGCCGGGACACTGAAGCTTTCTTT
CASSQSRDTEAFF
>TRBJ1-5|.|few|TRBV4-2
TGTGCCAGCAGCCAAGAAAAACAGCCCCAGCATTTT
CASSQEKQPQHF
>TRBJ2-7|.|.|TRBV2
TGTGCCAGCAGTGATGCCCCCTACGAGCAGTACTTC
CASSDAPYEQYF
>TRBJ1-4|.|.|TRBV27
TGTGCCAGCAAGGGGGAAGGGGAGACTAATGAAAAACTGTTTTTT
CASKGEGETNEKLFF
>TRBJ2-2|TRBD1|.|TRBV28
TGTGCCAGCAGTCTGACAGGGGGCGGGTCCGGGGAGCTGTTTTTT
CASSLTGGGSGELFF
>TRBJ1-1|.|.|TRBV19
TGTGCCAGTAGCCCAAACGGGGGTTCAGCTTTCTTT
CASSPNGGSAFF
>TRBJ1-6|.|.|TRBV10-3
TGTGCCATCAGGGGGCTGGATGGTAATTCACCCCTCCACTTT
CAIRGLDGNSPLHF
>TRBJ2-1|.|medium-sized|TRBV7-2
TGTGCCAGCAGCCGAGGCCGGGTTAGCTCCTACAATGAGCAGTTCTTC
CASSRGRVSSYNEQFF